The 2 T cell receptor beta chains reported below all come from one sample, sequenced in a study of T cell responses to AZD1222 COVID-19 vaccine. Here immunoSEQ multiplex PCR was the method, and the copy in TCRdb shows in-frame clones only, minus some. The sample includes about 130,000 clones, approximately 90% of them seen just once. The sequencing here drew on peripheral blood, taken on day 0 of AZD1222 vaccination. These TCRs come from an adult in good health.

The chain joins TRBV28 to TRBJ1-5; D remains unclear. V was pared by 3 bases and J by 3 bases, with 9 bases between. From germline, CDR1 is MDHEN and CDR2 SYDVKM. This CDR3 region has 14 residues. Here the CDR3 reads CASSLRRLNQPQHF. The CDR3 nucleotides read TGTGCCAGCAGTTTGCGACGTCTCAATCAGCCCCAGCATTTT.

The CDR3 here is CASGLGNGGLGQETQYF. The CDR3, as DNA: TGTGCTAGTGGTTTGGGGAATGGGGGGCTTGGACAAGAGACCCAGTACTTC. This chain uses TRBV12-5 with TRBJ2-5; D may be TRBD1 or TRBD2 (6 bases each). Trimming took off 1 base at V and 2 bases at J, with 17 bases between the two ends. Looked up from germline, CDR1 is LGHNT and CDR2 is FRNRAP. This CDR3 is 17 amino acids long.